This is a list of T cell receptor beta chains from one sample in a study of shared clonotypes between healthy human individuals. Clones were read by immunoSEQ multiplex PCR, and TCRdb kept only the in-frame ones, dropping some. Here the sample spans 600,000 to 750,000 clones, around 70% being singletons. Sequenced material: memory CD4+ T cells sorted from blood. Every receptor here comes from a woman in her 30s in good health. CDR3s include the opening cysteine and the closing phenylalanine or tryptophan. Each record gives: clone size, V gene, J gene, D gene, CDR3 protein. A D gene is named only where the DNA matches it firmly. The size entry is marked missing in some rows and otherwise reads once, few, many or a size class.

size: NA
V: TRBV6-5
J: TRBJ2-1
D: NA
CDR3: CASSYGPNEQFF

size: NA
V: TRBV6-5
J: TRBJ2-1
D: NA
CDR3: CASSWPSYNEQFF

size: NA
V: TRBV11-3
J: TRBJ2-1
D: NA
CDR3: CASSTGQYNEQFF

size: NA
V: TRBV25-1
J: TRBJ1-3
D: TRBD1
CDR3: CASSDDRATGNTIYF

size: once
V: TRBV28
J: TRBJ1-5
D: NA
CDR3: CASFRTWATNQPQHF

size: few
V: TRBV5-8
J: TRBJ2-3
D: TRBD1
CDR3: CASSLQGGTDTQYF

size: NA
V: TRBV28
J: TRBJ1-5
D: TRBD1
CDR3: CASSLWGQARVGQPQHF

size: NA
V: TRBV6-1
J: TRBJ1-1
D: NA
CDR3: CASSEGGVVGSSEAFF

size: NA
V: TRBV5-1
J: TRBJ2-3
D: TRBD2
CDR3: CASSPGLAEDTDTQYF

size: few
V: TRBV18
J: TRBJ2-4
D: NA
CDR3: CASSPDRSKNIQYF

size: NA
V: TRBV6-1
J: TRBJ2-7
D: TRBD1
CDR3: CASSYDRGPYEQYF

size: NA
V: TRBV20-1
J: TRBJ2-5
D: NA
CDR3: CSAKEETQYF

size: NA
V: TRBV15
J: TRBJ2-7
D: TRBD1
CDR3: CATSRGGTGVYEQYF

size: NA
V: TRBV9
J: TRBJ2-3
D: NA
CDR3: CASSVGPDYQGAQYF

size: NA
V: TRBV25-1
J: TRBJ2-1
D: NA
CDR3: CASSPTRGDEQFF

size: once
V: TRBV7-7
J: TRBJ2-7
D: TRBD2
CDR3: CASSSPLGSGSSYEQYF

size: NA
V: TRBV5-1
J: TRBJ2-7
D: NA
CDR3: CASSGVGVWEQYF

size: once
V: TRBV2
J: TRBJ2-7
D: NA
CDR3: CASSEVGFSSYEQYF

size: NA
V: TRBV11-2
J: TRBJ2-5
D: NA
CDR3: CASSPPGAGGETQYF

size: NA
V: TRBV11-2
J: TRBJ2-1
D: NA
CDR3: CASSFGGRGYNEQFF

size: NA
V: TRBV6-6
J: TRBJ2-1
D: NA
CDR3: CASISGPHNEQFF

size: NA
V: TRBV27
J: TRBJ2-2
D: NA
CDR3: CASSSDRNTGELFF

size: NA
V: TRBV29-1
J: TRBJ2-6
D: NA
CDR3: CSVPSFGSGANVLTF

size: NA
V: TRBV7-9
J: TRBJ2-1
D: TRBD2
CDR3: CASSPPAGAYNEQFF

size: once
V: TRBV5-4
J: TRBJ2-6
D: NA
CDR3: CASSLQGFGANVLTF

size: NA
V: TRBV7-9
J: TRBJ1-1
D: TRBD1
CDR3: CASSPLGRGQGGNTEAFF

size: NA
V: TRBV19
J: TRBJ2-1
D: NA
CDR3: CASSGVWGRAFNEQFF

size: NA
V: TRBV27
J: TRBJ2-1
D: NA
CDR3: CASANLGPNNEQFF

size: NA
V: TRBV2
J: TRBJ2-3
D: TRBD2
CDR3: CASRPTFGGLAGPF

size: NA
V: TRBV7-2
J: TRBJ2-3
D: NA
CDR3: CASSSTIADTQYF

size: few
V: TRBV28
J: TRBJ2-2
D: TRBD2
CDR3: CASSLTDAGGGTGELFF

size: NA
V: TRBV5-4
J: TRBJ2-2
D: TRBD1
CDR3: CASSDPRTGDTGELFF

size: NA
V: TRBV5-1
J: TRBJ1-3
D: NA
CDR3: CANKRVVYTIYF

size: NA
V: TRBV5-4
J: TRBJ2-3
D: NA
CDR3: CASSLAGADTQYF

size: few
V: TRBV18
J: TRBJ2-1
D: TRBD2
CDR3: CASSPMQLAGEIHEQFF

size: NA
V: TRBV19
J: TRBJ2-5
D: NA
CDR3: CASSLEGPETQYF

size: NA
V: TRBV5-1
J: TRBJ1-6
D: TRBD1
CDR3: CASSFQPTGVESPLHF

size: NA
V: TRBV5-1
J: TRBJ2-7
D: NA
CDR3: CASSPVGGSGVYEQYF

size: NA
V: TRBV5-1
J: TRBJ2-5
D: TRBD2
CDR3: CASSLLAGEETQYF

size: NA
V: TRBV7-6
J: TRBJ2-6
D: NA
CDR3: CASSLRGSGANVLTF

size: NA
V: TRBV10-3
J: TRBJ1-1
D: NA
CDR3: CAISDGMNTEAFF

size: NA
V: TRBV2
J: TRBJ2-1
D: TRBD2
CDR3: CASSEGGGGSYNEQFF

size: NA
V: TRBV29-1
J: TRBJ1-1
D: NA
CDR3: CSVAKGEGTEAFF

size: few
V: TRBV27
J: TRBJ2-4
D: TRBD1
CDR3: CASSWGYRGSKNIQYF

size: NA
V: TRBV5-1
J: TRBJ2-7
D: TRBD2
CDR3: CASSPGTGTSGRAGYEQYF

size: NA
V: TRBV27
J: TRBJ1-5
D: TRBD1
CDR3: CASSTGQEYNQPQHF

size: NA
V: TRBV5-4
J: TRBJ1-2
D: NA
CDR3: CASSADTANYGYTF

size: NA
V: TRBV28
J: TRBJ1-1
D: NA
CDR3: CASSPWPVAEAFF

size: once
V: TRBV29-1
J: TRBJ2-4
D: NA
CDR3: CSVEVGAGRNIQYF

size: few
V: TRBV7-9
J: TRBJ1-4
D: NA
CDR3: CASSSPTGATNEKLFF

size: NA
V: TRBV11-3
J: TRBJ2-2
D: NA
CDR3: CASTRDRSNTGELFF

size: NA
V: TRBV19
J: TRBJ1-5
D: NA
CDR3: CASTIYPFGAGDSNQPQHF

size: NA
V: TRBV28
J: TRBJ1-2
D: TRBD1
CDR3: CASSRGHGYTF

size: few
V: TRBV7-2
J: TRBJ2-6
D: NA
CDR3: CASSRTTSGANVLTF

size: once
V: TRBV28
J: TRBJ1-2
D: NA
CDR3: CASSLSDFRGDGYTF